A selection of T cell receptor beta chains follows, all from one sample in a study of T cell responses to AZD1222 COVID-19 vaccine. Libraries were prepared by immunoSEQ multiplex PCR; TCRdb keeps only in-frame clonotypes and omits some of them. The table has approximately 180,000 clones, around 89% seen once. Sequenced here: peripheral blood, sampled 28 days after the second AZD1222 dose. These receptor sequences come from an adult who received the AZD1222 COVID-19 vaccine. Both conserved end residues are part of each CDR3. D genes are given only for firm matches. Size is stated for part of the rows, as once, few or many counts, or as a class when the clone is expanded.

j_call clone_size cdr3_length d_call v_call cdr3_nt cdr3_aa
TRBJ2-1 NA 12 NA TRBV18 TGTGCCAGCTCACCCCCCGACCATGAGCAGTTCTTC CASSPPDHEQFF
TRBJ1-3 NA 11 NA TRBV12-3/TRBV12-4 TGTGCCAGCAATTCTGGAAACACCATATATTTT CASNSGNTIYF
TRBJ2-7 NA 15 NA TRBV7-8 TGTGCCAGCAGCTTAGAATCACTTAGCTCCTACGAGCAGTACTTC CASSLESLSSYEQYF
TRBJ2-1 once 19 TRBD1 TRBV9 TGTGCCAGCAGCCCCTCCCAACCCAGAGGACAGGGCCGATACAATGAGCAGTTCTTC CASSPSQPRGQGRYNEQFF
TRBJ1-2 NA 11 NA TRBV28 TGTGCCAGCAGGGGTTCCTATGGCTACACCTTC CASRGSYGYTF
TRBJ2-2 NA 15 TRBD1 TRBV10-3 TGTGCCACAGCACCGGACAGGGGGCAGGCCGGGGAGCTGTTTTTT CATAPDRGQAGELFF
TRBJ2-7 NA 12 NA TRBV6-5 TGTGCCAGCGGATTTAGGTACAGCGAGCAGTACTTC CASGFRYSEQYF
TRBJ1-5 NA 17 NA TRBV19 TGTGCCAGTAGTTCCCCCGGTCGAGGGGGGCGAAATCAGCCCCAGCATTTT CASSSPGRGGRNQPQHF
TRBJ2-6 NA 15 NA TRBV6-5 TGTGCCAGCAGTTCTGGAGGGACTGGGGCCAACGTCCTGACTTTC CASSSGGTGANVLTF
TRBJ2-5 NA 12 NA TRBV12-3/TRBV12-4 TGTGCCAGCAGTTTTAGCAGTGAGACCCAGTACTTC CASSFSSETQYF
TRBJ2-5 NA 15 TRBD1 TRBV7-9 TGTGCCAGCAGCACTCGAGGGGGCGGTCAGGAGACCCAGTACTTC CASSTRGGGQETQYF
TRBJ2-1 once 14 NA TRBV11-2 TGTGCCAGTCCACAGGTCCCCAGTTGTGGTGAGCAGTTCTTC CASPQVPSCGEQFF
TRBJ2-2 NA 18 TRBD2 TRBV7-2 TGTGCCAGCAGCTCCAGGGGACTAGCGGGAGCCAACACCGGGGAGCTGTTTTTT CASSSRGLAGANTGELFF
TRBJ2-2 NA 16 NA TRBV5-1 TGCGCCAGCACCGAAGGGCTTAGAGTTTTAACCGGGGAGCTGTTTTTT CASTEGLRVLTGELFF
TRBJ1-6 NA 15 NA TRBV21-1 TGTGCCAGCAGCAAAGCCCGGGACAGAAATTCACCCCTCCACTTT CASSKARDRNSPLHF
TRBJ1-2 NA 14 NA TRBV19 TGTGCCAGTAGTATTAAAGACAGACAGTATGGCTACACCTTC CASSIKDRQYGYTF
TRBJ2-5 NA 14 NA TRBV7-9 TGTGCCAGCAGCTTAGACAGGTTCCAAGAGACCCAGTACTTC CASSLDRFQETQYF
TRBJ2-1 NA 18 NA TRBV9 TGTGCCAGCAGCGTAGAGGGGGACGTTTACGACACCTACAATGAGCAGTTCTTC CASSVEGDVYDTYNEQFF
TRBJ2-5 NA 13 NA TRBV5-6 TGTGCCAGCAGCTTGATGGGGAAAGAGACCCAGTACTTC CASSLMGKETQYF
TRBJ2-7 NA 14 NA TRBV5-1 TGCGCCAGCAGCCACGACTCCAACTCCTACGAGCAGTACTTC CASSHDSNSYEQYF
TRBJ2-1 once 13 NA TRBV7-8 TGTGCCAGCAGCCCTGCCAAACACAATGAGCAGTTCTTC CASSPAKHNEQFF
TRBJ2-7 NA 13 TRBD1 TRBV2 TGTGCCAGCAGTTCGGACAGGACCTACGAGCAGTACTTC CASSSDRTYEQYF
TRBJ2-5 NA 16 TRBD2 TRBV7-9 TGTGCCAGCAGCTTGGGTCTAGCGGGAGAGGTAGAGACCCAGTACTTC CASSLGLAGEVETQYF
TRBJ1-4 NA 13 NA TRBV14 TGTGCCAGCAGCCGGGCAGTTAATGAAAAACTGTTTTTT CASSRAVNEKLFF
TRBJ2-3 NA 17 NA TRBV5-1 TGCGCCAGCAGCTTGGGGAGGTTTGGCAGCTACACAGATACGCAGTATTTT CASSLGRFGSYTDTQYF
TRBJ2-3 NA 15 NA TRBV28 TGTGCCAGCAGTTTAAGAGGGGGTGGGCCAGATACGCAGTATTTT CASSLRGGGPDTQYF
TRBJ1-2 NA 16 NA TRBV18 TGTGCCAGCTCACCAATGAGGGATCCGGGCAACTATGGCTACACCTTC CASSPMRDPGNYGYTF
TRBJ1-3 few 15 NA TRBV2 TGTGCCAGCAGACCGGACAGCGGGCCGATAAACACCATATATTTT CASRPDSGPINTIYF
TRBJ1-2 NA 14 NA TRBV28 TGTGCCAGCAGGACGAACAGGGCTAACTATGGCTACACCTTC CASRTNRANYGYTF
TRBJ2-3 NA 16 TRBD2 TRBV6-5 TGTGCCAGCAGTTACCGTACTAGCGGGAGGTCAGATACGCAGTATTTT CASSYRTSGRSDTQYF
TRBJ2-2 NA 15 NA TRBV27 TGTGCCAGCAGCAGGTCCAGGACAGACACCGGGGAGCTGTTTTTT CASSRSRTDTGELFF
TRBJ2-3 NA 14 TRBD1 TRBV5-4 TGTGCCAGCAGATCGGGACAGTCTCTTCTCACGGAGTATTTT CASRSGQSLLTEYF
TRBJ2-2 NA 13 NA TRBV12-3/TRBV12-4 TGTGCCAGCAGTCAACAGGGTTACGGGGAGCTGTTTTTT CASSQQGYGELFF
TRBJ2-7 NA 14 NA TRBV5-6 TGTGCCAGCAGCCGGGTGGGCGGTTCCTACGAGCAGTACTTC CASSRVGGSYEQYF
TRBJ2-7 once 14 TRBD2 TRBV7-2 TGTGCCAGCAGCTCATCGACTAGCTTCTACGAGCAGTACTTC CASSSSTSFYEQYF
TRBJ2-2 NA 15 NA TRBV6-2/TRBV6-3 TGTGCCAGCAGTTCGGCCTCTCGGTACACCGGGGAGCTGTTTTTT CASSSASRYTGELFF
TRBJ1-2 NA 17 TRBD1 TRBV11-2 TGTGCCAGCAGCTTAGATCCCGGGGACAGGGCTGACTATGGCTACACCTTC CASSLDPGDRADYGYTF
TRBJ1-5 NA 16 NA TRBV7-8 TGTGCCAGCAGTCAGGGGCAGCGAGGAGGCGGGGAGCCCCAGCATTTT CASSQGQRGGGEPQHF
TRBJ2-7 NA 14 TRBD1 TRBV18 TGTGCCAGCTCACCTAAGGGGGCGATAGGCGAGCAGTACTTC CASSPKGAIGEQYF
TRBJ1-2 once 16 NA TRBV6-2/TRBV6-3 TGTGCCAGCAGTCTCCCTCCGGGACGGAGGTTATATGGCTACACCTTC CASSLPPGRRLYGYTF
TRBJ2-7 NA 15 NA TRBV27 TGTGCCAGCAGTTTCGCGACAGGAGGGGATTACGAGCAGTACTTC CASSFATGGDYEQYF
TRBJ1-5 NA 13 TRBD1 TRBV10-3 TGTGCCATCGGGGGGACAGTCAATCAGCCCCAGCATTTT CAIGGTVNQPQHF
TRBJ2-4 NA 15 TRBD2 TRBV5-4 TGTGCCAGCAGCTTTACTAGCGGGGTTAAAAACATTCAGTACTTC CASSFTSGVKNIQYF
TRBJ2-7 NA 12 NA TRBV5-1 TGCGCCAGCAGCTTGGATGGCCACGAGCAGTACTTC CASSLDGHEQYF
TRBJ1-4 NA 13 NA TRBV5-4 TGTGCCAGCAGCGCTGGTAATCTTGAAAAACTGTTTTTT CASSAGNLEKLFF
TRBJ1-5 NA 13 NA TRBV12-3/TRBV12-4 TGTGCCAGCAGTACTATAAGCAATCAGCCCCAGCATTTT CASSTISNQPQHF
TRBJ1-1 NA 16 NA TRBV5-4 TGTGCCAGCAGCTTGGCCGGGCGATCGGGGGACACTGAAGCTTTCTTT CASSLAGRSGDTEAFF
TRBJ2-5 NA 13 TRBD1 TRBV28 TGTGCCAGCAGGCCAGGGGGCGTTGAGACCCAGTACTTC CASRPGGVETQYF
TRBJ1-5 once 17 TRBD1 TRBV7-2 TGTGCCAGCAGCTTCGAATCATCCGGGACAGGGAATCAGCCCCAGCATTTT CASSFESSGTGNQPQHF
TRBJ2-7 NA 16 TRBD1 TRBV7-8 TGTGCCAGCAGCTTAGGGAGACAGGGTCCGGGCTACGAGCAGTACTTC CASSLGRQGPGYEQYF
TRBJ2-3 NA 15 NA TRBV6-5 TGTGCCAGCAGTTACTGGGCGGGCAGCACAGATACGCAGTATTTT CASSYWAGSTDTQYF
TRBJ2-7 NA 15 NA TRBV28 TGTGCCAGCAGTCCGGGGGGGACAGGGCTCTACGAGCAGTACTTC CASSPGGTGLYEQYF
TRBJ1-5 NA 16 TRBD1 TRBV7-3 TGTGCCAGCAGCGTAAATCCGACAGGGGATTATCAGCCCCAGCATTTT CASSVNPTGDYQPQHF
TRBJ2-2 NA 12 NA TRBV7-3 TGTGCCAGCAGCTTAGGACCGGGGGAGCTGTTTTTT CASSLGPGELFF